The 16 T cell receptor beta chains below come from one sample, sequenced in a study of radiation and T cells in renal cell carcinoma. Described time point: blood 4 weeks post-SBRT, at nephrectomy. As for treatment: 15 Gy SBRT to primary tumor, nephrectomy 4 weeks later. Profiled with immunoSEQ multiplex PCR; TCRdb holds only in-frame clones, not every one. The data hold 140,000 or so clones, with approximately 86% observed a single time. This specimen consisted of blood, obtained from a patient whose treatment included radiotherapy and nephrectomy. All receptors derive from a woman aged 45-60 years with renal cell carcinoma.

The V gene is TRBV6-5, the J gene TRBJ2-3; D possibly corresponds to TRBD1 (5 bases). Trimming pared 4 bases from V and 1 base from J, leaving 6 bases between. Looked up from germline, CDR1 is MNHEY and CDR2 is SVGAGI. The CDR3 has 13 amino acids. The CDR3 DNA reads as TGTGCCAGCAGTTTGACAGGCACAGATACGCAGTATTTT. This gives the protein CASSLTGTDTQYF.

The V gene is TRBV6-1, the J gene TRBJ2-3; D assignment may be TRBD1 or TRBD2 (5 bases each). The CDR3 length is 17 residues. Deletions cut 4 bases from V and 0 bases from J, with 17 bases between. CDR1 and CDR2 (germline): MNHNS, SASEGT. CDR3 region: CASSAPTGTRSTDTQYF. The DNA for the CDR3 is TGTGCCAGCAGTGCACCGACCGGGACCAGGAGCACAGATACGCAGTATTTT.

The genes are TRBV19 and TRBJ2-4; D tentatively reads TRBD1 or TRBD2 (7 bases each). Germline-derived CDR1 and CDR2 are LNHDA and SQIVND (reference sequence). Deletions cut 4 bases from V and 5 bases from J, with 21 bases between. The CDR3 sequence is 17 residues long. DNA for the CDR3: TGTGCCAGTAGTAAAGGTTCAGGGGGGGCGGCCCAAAACATTCAGTACTTC. This translates into CASSKGSGGAAQNIQYF.

The chain is built from TRBV9 and TRBJ1-2; TRBD1 might be the D (5 bases). V lost 2 bases and J lost 5, with 16 bases in between. The CDR3 loop spans 15 amino acids. CDR1 is SGDLS, CDR2 YYNGEE, per germline. The CDR3 loop is CASSVGDRLRYGYTF. In DNA, the CDR3 is TGTGCCAGCAGCGTGGGGGACCGCCTGAGGTATGGCTACACCTTC.

The chain employs TRBV6-5 and TRBJ2-7; possibly TRBD1 for D (6 bases). The CDR3 runs to 14 residues. With 6 bases removed from V and 0 bases from J, the gap between germline ends came to 12 bases. CDR1 is MNHEY, CDR2 SVGAGI, per germline. The CDR3 nucleotides read TGTGCCAGCAGACCCCGGACAGCCTCCTACGAGCAGTACTTC. It is translated as CASRPRTASYEQYF.

This sequence joins TRBV18 and TRBJ1-5, with D perhaps matching TRBD1 (5 bases). V shed 4 bases and J shed 5 bases, with 9 bases lying between them. Germline V gives CDR1 KGHSH, CDR2 LQKENI. The CDR3 runs 13 residues. In DNA form, the CDR3 reads TGTGCCAGCTCACGGGGGACCGATCAGCCCCAGCATTTT. Translation: CASSRGTDQPQHF.

CDR3 sequence (DNA): TGTGCCATCAGTGAGTCGGGCAGGAACACTGAAGCTTTCTTT. Its translation: CAISESGRNTEAFF. The rearrangement uses TRBV10-3 and TRBJ1-1; no clear D. Germline CDR1 ENHRY, CDR2 SYGVKD. The CDR3 covers 14 residues. Trimming took 0 bases from V and 1 from J, leaving 6 bases between them.

The chain links TRBV6-5 to TRBJ2-7; maybe TRBD2 (6 bases). The CDR3 contains 14 residues. The germline V gene has CDR1 MNHEY and CDR2 SVGAGI. The V and J ends lost 4 bases and 6 bases respectively, with 16 bases between them. The CDR3 loop reads CASSSPGRKGEQYF. The CDR3 DNA sequence: TGTGCCAGCAGTTCCCCAGGGAGGAAGGGCGAGCAGTACTTC.

The genes are TRBV18 and TRBJ2-3; D might be TRBD2 (5 bases). Germline lookup yields CDR1 KGHSH and CDR2 LQKENI. The CDR3 totals 18 residues. V gave up 3 bases and J gave up 0 bases, with 19 bases separating them. CDR3 amino acids: CASSPFLASLTSTDTQYF. The CDR3 DNA is TGTGCCAGCTCACCGTTTCTAGCTTCCCTGACTAGCACAGATACGCAGTATTTT.

V gene TRBV5-5 combines with J gene TRBJ2-1; weak D call: TRBD1 (5 bases). The V end was cut by 4 bases, the J end by 10 bases, with 24 bases between. Germline values: CDR1 SGHKS, CDR2 YYEKEE (reference sequence). The CDR3 loop spans 16 amino acids. CDR3 bases: TGTGCCAGCAGCCCGGACCCTGGACAAATGTTCAGAGAGCAGTTCTTC. Amino acid sequence: CASSPDPGQMFREQFF.

This clone was observed many times. The genes are TRBV6-4 and TRBJ2-3, with TRBD2 matching 9 bases. The CDR3 consists of 16 residues. J was trimmed by 4 bases and V by 3 bases; bases with no gene match: 8. The V gene's germline CDR1 is MRHNA and CDR2 SNTAGT. The CDR3 sequence: CASSEGTAGGADTQYF. CDR3 DNA: TGTGCCAGCAGTGAAGGGACGGCGGGAGGGGCAGATACGCAGTATTTT.

V usage is TRBV5-1 and J usage is TRBJ1-2; D uncertain. Germline-derived CDR1 and CDR2 are SGHRS and YFSETQ. Trimming took off 3 bases at V and 1 base at J, with 7 bases between the two ends. The CDR3 has 13 residues. The CDR3: CASSSPNNYGYTF. CDR3 nucleotide sequence: TGCGCCAGCAGCTCTCCCAATAACTATGGCTACACCTTC.

The chain recombines TRBV9 with TRBJ2-1; the match to TRBD2 covers 7 bases. Per the germline V gene, CDR1 is SGDLS and CDR2 is YYNGEE. CDR3 length equals 17 residues. Trimming removed 0 bases from V and 0 bases from J; junction bases left unmatched: 6. In DNA, the CDR3 is TGTGCCAGCAGCGTAGGTCCTAGCGGACTCTCCTACAATGAGCAGTTCTTC. Its protein product is CASSVGPSGLSYNEQFF.

The chain couples TRBV29-1 to TRBJ2-1; the D gene could be TRBD1 or TRBD2 (5 bases each). Trimming left V 6 bases short and J 4 bases short, with 22 bases between. CDR3 length: 16 residues. Germline V gives CDR1 SQVTM, CDR2 ANQGSEA. The CDR3 nucleotides read TGCAGCGTCGCTGAACTGGCCGGGACGGTTTACAATGAGCAGTTCTTC. The encoded protein is CSVAELAGTVYNEQFF.

The V and J genes are TRBV27 and TRBJ2-1; D may be TRBD1 (5 bases). The V gene's germline CDR1 is MNHEY and CDR2 SMNVEV (reference sequence). V gave up 5 bases and J gave up 0 bases, with 14 bases separating them. The length of the CDR3 is 16 residues. For the CDR3, the DNA is TGTGCCAGCAGTAGGGGCTCGGGTTACTCCTACAATGAGCAGTTCTTC. It is translated as CASSRGSGYSYNEQFF.

This chain links TRBV10-1 with TRBJ1-2, with D possibly TRBD1 on 6 matching bases. The length of the CDR3 is 13 residues. The V gene's germline CDR1 is WNHNN and CDR2 SYGVQD (reference sequence). V was shortened by 6 bases and J by 7 bases, with 15 bases between the two germline ends. CDR3 DNA sequence: TGCGCCAGCAGAAAAAGGACAGTGGGTGGCTACACCTTC. This sequence encodes CASRKRTVGGYTF.